One sample yielded the 18 T cell receptor beta chains listed below, sequenced in a study of blood T cell repertoires in COVID-19. Using immunoSEQ multiplex PCR, the repertoire was profiled, and TCRdb retains in-frame clones only, with some absent. This sample yields approximately 210,000 clones, of which 86% are seen a single time; 2% to 2.5% belongs to the top ten. Sequencing was carried out using peripheral blood. The receptors originated from a man aged 25-40 years who had recovered from COVID-19.

V and J are TRBV4-1 and TRBJ1-1; no definite D call. Germline CDR1 MGHRA, CDR2 YSYEKL. The germline V and J ends were trimmed by 2 bases and 0 bases, with 10 bases remaining between them. The CDR3 runs 15 residues. The CDR3 DNA follows: TGCGCCAGCAGCCAACCGGGAGACCTGAACACTGAAGCTTTCTTT. Protein product: CASSQPGDLNTEAFF.

The V call is TRBV5-1, the J call TRBJ2-7; 9 bases match TRBD1. There are 15 residues in the CDR3. J gave up 2 bases and V 3 bases, and 6 bases lay outside the gene matches. CDR1 is SGHRS and CDR2 is YFSETQ in the germline V gene. The CDR3 loop is CASSSLGTGTYEQYF. In nucleotides, the CDR3 is TGCGCCAGCAGCTCGCTGGGGACAGGGACCTACGAGCAGTACTTC. The full variable domain, rest sourced from reference TRBV5-1 and TRBJ2-7, is KAGVTQTPRYLIKTRGQQVTLSCSPISGHRSVSWYQQTPGQGLQFLFEYFSETQRNKGNFPGRFSGRQFSNSRSEMNVSTLELGDSALYLCASSSLGTGTYEQYFGPGTRLTVT.

J is TRBJ1-2 and V is TRBV7-2, with D possibly matching TRBD1 (5 bases). The CDR3 consists of 15 residues. Germline CDR1 is SGHTA and CDR2 is FQGNSA. V lost 0 bases and J 7 bases, leaving 15 bases between the germline ends. The CDR3 DNA sequence: TGTGCCAGCAGCTTAGCGGACAACTTCGGCGGTGGCTACACCTTC. Translated, it gives CASSLADNFGGGYTF.

In nucleotides, the CDR3 is TGTGCCAGCAGCCTCGTTAGCGGGGGGTTATCAGATACGCAGTATTTT. This sequence encodes CASSLVSGGLSDTQYF. The gene calls are TRBV9 and TRBJ2-3; 10 bases line up with TRBD2. Trimming removed 4 bases from V and 4 bases from J; junction bases left unmatched: 9. The CDR3 has 16 amino acids. Germline assignment: CDR1 SGDLS and CDR2 YYNGEE.

A note on this clone: Germline and junction disagree at one end, which may indicate a read error. The chain couples TRBV6-5 to TRBJ1-2; D unresolved. Germline lookup yields CDR1 MNHEY and CDR2 SVGAGI. The CDR3 length is 15 residues. The CDR3 nucleotides are TGTGCCAGCAGATACTCAGGAGGGTTGGACTATGGCTACACCTTC. This encodes CASRYSGGLDYGYTF.

This clone was seen a single time. The chain links TRBV18 to TRBJ1-6; TRBD1 matches at 9 bases. Germline loops: CDR1 KGHSH, CDR2 LQKENI. V lost 4 bases to trimming and J lost 11 bases; unmatched junction nucleotides: 6. The CDR3 is made up of 14 amino acids. The DNA for the CDR3 is TGTGCCAGCTCACTAGGGACAGGGAGGACACCCCTCCACTTT. Residues: CASSLGTGRTPLHF.

V and J are TRBV11-2 and TRBJ1-4; TRBD1 is a possible D gene (5 bases). Germline assignment: CDR1 SGHAT and CDR2 FQNNGV. With 3 bases removed from V and 7 bases from J, the gap between germline ends came to 15 bases. CDR3 length: 15 residues. CDR3 coding DNA: TGTGCCAGCAGCTTCCCCAGGGCATCAGGTGAAAAACTGTTTTTT. It yields the protein CASSFPRASGEKLFF.

The V and J genes are TRBV5-4 and TRBJ1-1; no clear D gene. The CDR3 length is 13 residues. Trimming pared 0 bases from V and 5 bases from J, leaving 8 bases between. CDR1 and CDR2 from the germline V gene are SGHNT and YYREEE (reference sequence). CDR3 DNA sequence: TGTGCCAGCAGCTTGGACTTGACAACTGAAGCTTTCTTT. It translates to CASSLDLTTEAFF.

The rearrangement joins TRBV3-1 (or the pseudogene TRBV3-2) to TRBJ2-7; D not resolved. The germline V gene encodes CDR1 LGHDT and CDR2 YNNKEL (reference sequence). V lost 4 bases and J lost 0, with 10 bases in between. CDR3 length equals 14 residues. The CDR3 protein is CASSPRVLSYEQYF. The CDR3 nucleotides read TGTGCCAGCAGCCCCCGGGTCCTCTCCTACGAGCAGTACTTC.

The chain has TRBV15 and TRBJ1-1, with D maybe TRBD1 (6 bases). This CDR3 has 15 residues. Per germline, CDR1 LNHNV and CDR2 YYDKDF (reference sequence). V was clipped by 1 base and J by 3 bases, with 12 bases between them. In nucleotides, the CDR3 is TGTGCCACCAGCAGAGTATGGCCAGGGGACACTGAAGCTTTCTTT. Its protein product is CATSRVWPGDTEAFF.

The chain couples TRBV5-1 to TRBJ2-3; 10 positions match TRBD2. Germline CDR1 and CDR2: SGHRS and YFSETQ. This CDR3 is 18 amino acids long. Trimming at V came to 1 base and at J to 0 bases, leaving 8 bases not matched to a gene. The CDR3: CASSLPLTLAGSTDTQYF. CDR3 sequence (DNA): TGCGCCAGCAGCTTGCCTCTAACACTAGCGGGGAGCACAGATACGCAGTATTTT. The full variable domain, its missing parts supplied by reference TRBV5-1 and TRBJ2-3, is KAGVTQTPRYLIKTRGQQVTLSCSPISGHRSVSWYQQTPGQGLQFLFEYFSETQRNKGNFPGRFSGRQFSNSRSEMNVSTLELGDSALYLCASSLPLTLAGSTDTQYFGPGTRLTVL.

The chain joins TRBV5-6 to TRBJ1-5; D is perhaps TRBD1 (5 bases). CDR1 and CDR2 (germline): SGHDT, YYEEEE. The germline V and J ends were trimmed by 1 base and 5 bases, with 10 bases remaining between them. The CDR3 is 14 amino acids. In DNA, the CDR3 is TGTGCCAGCAGCTTGAGGGGAGGAGATCAGCCCCAGCATTTT. It is translated as CASSLRGGDQPQHF.

The V call is TRBV29-1, the J call TRBJ1-2; D is ambiguous. The ends were cut back, 4 bases at V and 2 bases at J, with 14 bases in the middle. The CDR3 consists of 14 residues. Germline lookup yields CDR1 SQVTM and CDR2 ANQGSEA. CDR3 region: CSVAWRNSNYGYTF. The CDR3 DNA reads TGCAGCGTTGCTTGGCGGAACTCGAACTATGGCTACACCTTC.

The V gene is TRBV9, the J gene TRBJ2-5; the D gene is possibly TRBD1 (6 bases). The ends were cut back, 0 bases at V and 5 bases at J, with 14 bases in the middle. Germline V CDR1 and CDR2: SGDLS, YYNGEE. CDR3 length equals 15 residues. The CDR3 region is CASSVDLRGLETQYF. In DNA, the CDR3 is TGTGCCAGCAGCGTAGATCTCAGGGGCCTGGAGACCCAGTACTTC. The whole variable domain, remainder taken from reference TRBV9 and TRBJ2-5, is DSGVTQTPKHLITATGQRVTLRCSPRSGDLSVYWYQQSLDQGLQFLIQYYNGEERAKGNILERFSAQQFPDLHSELNLSSLELGDSALYFCASSVDLRGLETQYFGPGTRLLVL.

In its sample, this clone was seen a few times. This chain uses TRBV15 with TRBJ1-1; a possible D gene is TRBD1 (5 bases). CDR1 is LNHNV, CDR2 YYDKDF, per germline (reference sequence). CDR3 size: 13 residues. Between the trimmed V and J ends, which lost 8 bases and 1 base, there was a span of 11 bases. CDR3 in amino acids: CATQRQKNTEAFF. In nucleotides, the CDR3 is TGTGCCACCCAAAGACAGAAGAACACTGAAGCTTTCTTT. Drawing the rest from reference TRBV15 and TRBJ1-1, the complete variable domain is DAMVIQNPRYQVTQFGKPVTLSCSQTLNHNVMYWYQQKSSQAPKLLFHYYDKDFNNEADTPDNFQSRRPNTSFCFLDIRSPGLGDTAMYLCATQRQKNTEAFFGQGTRLTVV.

A note on this clone: Other DNA sequences of this sample code for an identical CDR3. The V gene is TRBV5-1, the J gene TRBJ1-3; possible D gene TRBD1, 6 bases. The V and J ends lost 4 bases and 1 base respectively, with 9 bases between them. The CDR3 is 14 residues long. Germline V gives CDR1 SGHRS, CDR2 YFSETQ. This CDR3 reads CASSPQGSGNTIYF. The CDR3, as DNA: TGCGCCAGCAGCCCACAGGGTTCTGGAAACACCATATATTTT.

V and J are TRBV30 and TRBJ1-6; possibly TRBD1 for D (6 bases). With 0 bases removed from V and 0 bases from J, the gap between germline ends came to 12 bases. CDR3 length: 17 amino acids. In germline, CDR1 is GTSNPN, CDR2 SVGIG (reference sequence). CDR3 in DNA: TGTGCCTGGAGTGTACAGGGCGTTAGCTCCTATAATTCACCCCTCCACTTT. This encodes CAWSVQGVSSYNSPLHF.

The chain combines TRBV7-9 with TRBJ2-1; TRBD1 might be the D (6 bases). The CDR3 contains 12 residues. V was cut by 0 bases and J by 10 bases, with 7 bases left in between. The germline V gene encodes CDR1 SEHNR and CDR2 FQNEAQ (reference sequence). CDR3 DNA: TGTGCCAGCAGCTTAGCGGACAGAGAGCAGTTCTTC. This encodes CASSLADREQFF.